The 27 T cell receptor beta chains in this list originate from one sample, sequenced in a study of cytomegalovirus exposure and HLA in healthy donors. Primers included in the PCR were 60 Vbeta and 13 Jbeta primers. TCRdb's table, derived via immunoSEQ multiplex PCR, lists solely in-frame clones and lacks some. The repertoire holds 130,000 to 150,000 clones, with 82% as singletons. Material: PBMCs. The source is a woman aged 55-69 years in good health and CMV-seropositive.

The CDR3 protein is CASRSGYEQYF. The CDR3 nucleotides read TGTGCCAGCAGGTCGGGCTACGAGCAGTACTTC. V gene TRBV28 combines with J gene TRBJ2-7; D gene ambiguous. Germline lookup yields CDR1 MDHEN and CDR2 SYDVKM. There are 11 residues in the CDR3. Trimming removed 6 bases from V and 3 bases from J, with 6 bases in between.

The V gene is TRBV5-6, the J gene TRBJ2-3; 7 positions agree with TRBD2. There are 16 residues in the CDR3. V dropped 3 bases and J dropped 5; count of bases not matched to a gene: 12. Per the germline V gene, CDR1 is SGHDT and CDR2 is YYEEEE. CDR3 DNA sequence: TGTGCCAGCAGCTGGATTGGGCGGGAGAGGGGAGATACGCAGTATTTT. It specifies CASSWIGRERGDTQYF.

The genes are TRBV6-6 and TRBJ1-2; 11 nucleotides match TRBD1. V lost 0 bases, J lost 7 bases, and 4 bases stayed unmatched. Germline V gene sequence: CDR1 MNHNY, CDR2 SVGAGI (reference sequence). This CDR3 contains 15 residues. Here the CDR3 reads CASSYSGTGGSGYTF. In DNA, the CDR3 is TGTGCCAGCAGTTACTCCGGGACAGGGGGTTCTGGCTACACCTTC.

V gene TRBV27 combines with J gene TRBJ2-2; D is perhaps TRBD2 (6 bases). CDR3 length equals 14 residues. Germline V gene sequence: CDR1 MNHEY, CDR2 SMNVEV (reference sequence). With 3 bases removed from V and 4 bases from J, the gap between germline ends came to 9 bases. CDR3: CASSLSGVTGELFF. Written as DNA, the CDR3 is TGTGCCAGCAGTTTGTCGGGGGTCACCGGGGAGCTGTTTTTT.

The chain has TRBV7-9 and TRBJ2-5; the match to TRBD2 covers 13 bases. This CDR3 has 17 amino acids. Germline CDR1 SEHNR, CDR2 FQNEAQ (reference sequence). Trimming removed 4 bases from V and 5 bases from J; junction bases left unmatched: 10. The CDR3 DNA reads TGTGCCAGCAGCTCAAGTACTAGCGGGAGGGTAGGGGAGACCCAGTACTTC. It codes for CASSSSTSGRVGETQYF. Drawing the rest from reference TRBV7-9 and TRBJ2-5, the complete variable domain is DTGVSQNPRHKITKRGQNVTFRCDPISEHNRLYWYRQTLGQGPEFLTYFQNEAQLEKSRLLSDRFSAERPKGSFSTLEIQRTEQGDSAMYLCASSSSTSGRVGETQYFGPGTRLLVL.

The rearrangement uses TRBV5-4 and TRBJ1-1; 7 bases agree with TRBD1. The CDR3 has 12 residues. With 4 bases clipped from V and 4 bases from J, the junction kept 1 base outside the gene matches. CDR1 and CDR2 from the germline V gene are SGHNT and YYREEE (reference sequence). This chain's CDR3 is CASSPGGTEAFF. CDR3 nucleotides: TGTGCCAGCAGCCCAGGGGGCACTGAAGCTTTCTTT.

The chain uses TRBV11-3 and TRBJ2-2; a possible D gene is TRBD1 (6 bases). The ends were cut back, 5 bases at V and 4 bases at J, with 14 bases in the middle. From germline, CDR1 is SGHNT and CDR2 YENEEA. The CDR3 totals 15 residues. CDR3 loop: CASSPGQIGTGELFF. CDR3 coding DNA: TGTGCCAGCAGCCCAGGACAGATCGGCACCGGGGAGCTGTTTTTT.

There are a few counts of this clone. The rearrangement uses TRBV13 and TRBJ1-1; no firm D call. V lost 5 bases to trimming and J lost 1 base, with 8 bases between them. The CDR3 runs to 13 residues. The germline V gene has CDR1 PRHDT and CDR2 FYEKMQ (reference sequence). CDR3: CASSTKKNTEAFF. As DNA, the CDR3 is TGTGCCAGCAGCACTAAGAAGAACACTGAAGCTTTCTTT.

This sequence joins TRBV5-1 and TRBJ2-7; 10 bases are shared with TRBD1. V shed 4 bases and J 5 bases; nucleotides not matched to a gene: 9. The CDR3 runs 15 residues. The V gene's germline CDR1 is SGHRS and CDR2 YFSETQ. CDR3 region: CASSGGTGDVHEQYF. The CDR3 DNA is TGCGCCAGCAGCGGCGGGACAGGGGATGTGCACGAGCAGTACTTC.

The chain combines TRBV6-6 with TRBJ2-4; TRBD1 is a possible D gene (6 bases). V shed 0 bases and J shed 5 bases, with 8 bases lying between them. CDR3 length equals 14 residues. Germline CDR1 MNHNY, CDR2 SVGAGI (reference sequence). In nucleotides, the CDR3 is TGTGCCAGCAGTTACTCGGACAGTCAAAACATTCAGTACTTC. Translation: CASSYSDSQNIQYF.

V is TRBV19 and J is TRBJ2-7; 10 bases align to TRBD2. V shed 4 bases, J shed 4 bases, and the junction held 13 bases outside the gene matches. The CDR3 covers 17 residues. Germline CDR1 and CDR2: LNHDA and SQIVND (reference sequence). CDR3 residues: CASSKREGQGSGYEQYF. CDR3 nucleotides: TGTGCCAGTAGTAAGCGGGAGGGCCAAGGAAGCGGATACGAGCAGTACTTC.

Notes on this clone: The junction departs from germline at one end; a sequencing error may be responsible. This chain links TRBV7-7 with TRBJ2-2; 9 nucleotides align to TRBD1. CDR3 length: 15 residues. The V gene's germline CDR1 is SSHAT and CDR2 FNYEAQ (reference sequence). The CDR3 nucleotides read TGTGCTAGCAGCTTGGGACAGGGGAACACCGGGGAGCTGTTTTTT. The encoded protein is CASSLGQGNTGELFF.

This chain uses TRBV29-1 with TRBJ2-7; D not certain. V was shortened by 2 bases and J by 5 bases, with 7 bases between the two germline ends. CDR1 is SQVTM and CDR2 is ANQGSEA in the germline V gene. This CDR3 is built from 11 residues. The CDR3: CSVEQMDEQYF. The CDR3 region has the DNA TGCAGCGTTGAACAGATGGACGAGCAGTACTTC.

The chain uses TRBV7-2 and TRBJ2-5, with no clear D. The CDR3 covers 13 residues. Trimming shortened V by 6 bases and J by 4 bases, and 12 bases separated the two germline ends. Germline-derived CDR1 and CDR2 are SGHTA and FQGNSA. CDR3 in amino acids: CASRQSGVETQYF. CDR3 nucleotides: TGTGCCAGCAGACAATCTGGAGTAGAGACCCAGTACTTC.

This sequence joins TRBV5-1 and TRBJ2-3; 8 bases align to TRBD2. Losses at the gene ends were 2 bases for V and 0 bases for J; bases not matched to a gene: 14. Germline lookup yields CDR1 SGHRS and CDR2 YFSETQ. This CDR3 has 19 amino acids. The CDR3 sequence is CASSFLAGAMMRSTDTQYF. CDR3 sequence (DNA): TGCGCCAGCAGCTTCCTAGCGGGCGCGATGATGAGAAGCACAGATACGCAGTATTTT.

This clone occurred once. The rearrangement links TRBV19 to TRBJ2-1; TRBD2 is a possible D gene (6 bases). CDR1 and CDR2 from the germline V gene are LNHDA and SQIVND (reference sequence). The V and J ends lost 4 bases and 4 bases respectively, with 14 bases between them. The CDR3 has 15 amino acids. CDR3 in DNA: TGTGCCAGTAGTAGAACGGGAGCGGGTTACAATGAGCAGTTCTTC. This gives the protein CASSRTGAGYNEQFF.

The gene calls are TRBV11-2 and TRBJ2-1, with TRBD1 identical over 8 bases. The CDR3 has 17 residues. V lost 5 bases and J lost 0; bases outside the gene matches: 9. Germline values: CDR1 SGHAT, CDR2 FQNNGV. CDR3 sequence (DNA): TGTGCCAGCAGCCCCAATACAGGGACAGGCTCCTACAATGAGCAGTTCTTC. Translating gives CASSPNTGTGSYNEQFF.

The J gene is TRBJ2-1, the V gene TRBV11-2; 8 positions agree with TRBD2. The V segment lost 5 bases and the J segment 9 bases; nucleotides outside the gene matches: 12. This CDR3 contains 15 residues. From germline, CDR1 is SGHAT and CDR2 FQNNGV. CDR3 sequence (DNA): TGTGCCAGCAGCCAGGGACTAGGGGCCCTTAGTGAGCAGTTCTTC. This codes for CASSQGLGALSEQFF.

This clone was counted a single time. The rearrangement uses TRBV7-2 and TRBJ1-2; TRBD1 aligns across 7 bases. In germline, CDR1 is SGHTA, CDR2 FQGNSA. V lost 3 bases to trimming and J lost 4 bases; unmatched junction nucleotides: 11. The CDR3 has 16 amino acids. The CDR3 loop reads CASSLTEPGTVYGYTF. The DNA of the CDR3 is TGTGCCAGCAGCTTGACTGAGCCCGGGACAGTCTATGGCTACACCTTC.

This chain connects TRBV7-2 to TRBJ1-4, with TRBD1 as a possible D gene (6 bases). The CDR3 has 14 amino acids. V was pared by 1 base and J by 8 bases, with 11 bases between. Germline assignment: CDR1 SGHTA and CDR2 FQGNSA. CDR3 coding DNA: TGTGCCAGCAGCTTAGACAGGGAAGAGGAAAAACTGTTTTTT. It translates to CASSLDREEEKLFF.

This chain links TRBV7-6 with TRBJ2-1; possible D gene TRBD2, 5 bases. V shed 5 bases and J shed 0 bases, with 8 bases lying between them. The CDR3 spans 14 residues. Germline CDR1 SGHVS, CDR2 FNYEAQ. The CDR3 here is CASSSGSSYNEQFF. The CDR3 bases are TGTGCCAGCAGCAGCGGTAGCTCCTACAATGAGCAGTTCTTC.

The chain couples TRBV5-4 to TRBJ2-1; perhaps TRBD1 as D (5 bases). CDR1 and CDR2 (germline): SGHNT, YYREEE (reference sequence). The CDR3 extends over 13 amino acids. Trimming left V 4 bases short and J 8 bases short, with 13 bases between. The CDR3 nucleotides read TGTGCCAGCAGCGGTCAGGGATTCGATGAGCAGTTCTTC. It yields the protein CASSGQGFDEQFF.

This clone was observed a single time. The chain is built from TRBV7-3 and TRBJ1-2; D might be TRBD1 (6 bases). This CDR3 spans 13 amino acids. Germline-derived CDR1 and CDR2 are SGHTA and FQGTGA. The V gene lost 5 bases and the J gene lost 3 bases, with 10 bases spanning the gap. CDR3 sequence: CASSVTGYYGYTF. In DNA form, the CDR3 reads TGTGCCAGCAGCGTGACAGGCTACTATGGCTACACCTTC.

The chain carries TRBV7-9 and TRBJ1-1; 7 nucleotides agree with TRBD1. Germline V gene sequence: CDR1 SEHNR, CDR2 FQNEAQ (reference sequence). The trim removed 6 bases at V and 10 bases at J, leaving 14 bases unmatched. The CDR3 contains 14 residues. This CDR3 reads CASSLVGPGTAAFF. The CDR3, as DNA: TGTGCCAGCAGTCTGGTGGGTCCCGGGACAGCAGCTTTCTTT.

The chain recombines TRBV4-3 with TRBJ1-4, with TRBD1 identical over 7 bases. V was pared by 4 bases and J by 3 bases, with 5 bases of the junction left unmatched. CDR1 LGHNA and CDR2 YSLEER come from the germline V gene. This CDR3 has 15 residues. The CDR3: CASSPGTAANEKLFF. The DNA for the CDR3 is TGCGCCAGCAGCCCCGGGACAGCGGCTAATGAAAAACTGTTTTTT.

A remark on this clone: The conserved final phenylalanine or tryptophan is absent from the CDR3, which likely points to a read error. The DNA is left out, because the CDR3 cannot be placed on it with certainty; the CDR3 is given as TCRdb lists it. The V call is TRBV1, the J call TRBJ2-7; the table's D call, TRBD1, was not checked against the DNA. TRBV1 is a pseudogene. The CDR3 spans 15 residues, counting both ends. The CDR3 reads CTSSQKKRDTYEQYL.

The genes are TRBV12-5 and TRBJ1-1; D might be TRBD1 (5 bases). CDR1 and CDR2 from the germline V gene are LGHNT and FRNRAP. The CDR3 totals 13 residues. Trimming shortened V by 7 bases and J by 1 base, and 10 bases separated the two germline ends. In nucleotides, the CDR3 is TGTGCTAGTGTGGGGCGGAAGAACACTGAAGCTTTCTTT. Translating gives CASVGRKNTEAFF.